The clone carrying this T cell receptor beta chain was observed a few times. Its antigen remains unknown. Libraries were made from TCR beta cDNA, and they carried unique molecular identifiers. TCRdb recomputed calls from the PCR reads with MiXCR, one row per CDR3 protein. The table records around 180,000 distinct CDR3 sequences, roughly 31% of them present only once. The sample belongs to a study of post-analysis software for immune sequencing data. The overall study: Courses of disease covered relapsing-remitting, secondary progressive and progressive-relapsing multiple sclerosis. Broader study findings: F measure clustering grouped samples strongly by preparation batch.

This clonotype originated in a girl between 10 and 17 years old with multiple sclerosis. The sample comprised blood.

For the CDR3, the DNA is TGCGCCAGCAGCCTACCTAGCGGGATCACAGATACGCAGTATTTT. Protein product: CASSLPSGITDTQYF. The V and J genes are TRBV5-1 and TRBJ2-3, with 9 positions matching TRBD2. CDR1 and CDR2 (germline): SGHRS, YFSETQ. The junction had 5 bases not matched to a gene; V was cut back by 4 bases and J by 2 bases. The CDR3 extends over 15 amino acids.